The subject of this entry is one T cell receptor (beta chain). Its antigen remains unknown. This specimen belongs to a study of T cell responses to AZD1222 COVID-19 vaccine. Study in general: Second-dose recipients at about 4 or about 12 weeks were treated as one pooled group.

Germline loops: CDR1 MNHEY, CDR2 SMNVEV (reference sequence). The CDR3 consists of 16 residues. The V gene lost 2 bases and the J gene lost 1 base, with 12 bases spanning the gap. Some clones are missing from TCRdb's copy, which holds only in-frame ones; the method was immunoSEQ multiplex PCR. The sample carries 100,000 to 150,000 clones, around 84% recorded once. Overall study findings and caveats: Scientists sampled the repertoires only once the peak T cell response had passed. Most donors were white British, females outnumbered males, and clonal diversity was possibly underestimated. Along spike, vaccine-associated CD4 TCRs were found throughout, with dominance at 160-218 and 743-854.

The chain couples TRBV27 to TRBJ1-5; no reliable D call. The sample was peripheral blood, taken on day 0 of AZD1222 vaccination. This TCR was recovered from an adult in good health. CDR3 region: CASSLRSAQSNQPQHF. The CDR3 DNA follows: TGTGCCAGCAGTTTACGGTCTGCACAAAGCAATCAGCCCCAGCATTTT.